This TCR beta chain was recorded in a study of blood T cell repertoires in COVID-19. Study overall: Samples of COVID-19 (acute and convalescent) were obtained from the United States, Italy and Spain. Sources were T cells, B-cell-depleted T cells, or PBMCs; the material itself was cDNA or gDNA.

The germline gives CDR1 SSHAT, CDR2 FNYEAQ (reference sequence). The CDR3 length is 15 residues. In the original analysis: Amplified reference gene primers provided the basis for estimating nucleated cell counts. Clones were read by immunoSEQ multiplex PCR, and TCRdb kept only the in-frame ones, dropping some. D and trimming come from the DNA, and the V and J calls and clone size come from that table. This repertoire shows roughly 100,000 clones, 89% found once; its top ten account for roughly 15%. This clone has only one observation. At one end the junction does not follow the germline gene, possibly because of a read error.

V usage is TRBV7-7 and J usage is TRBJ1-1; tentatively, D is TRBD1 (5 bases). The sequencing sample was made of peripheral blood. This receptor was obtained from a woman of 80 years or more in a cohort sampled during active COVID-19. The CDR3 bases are TGTGCTAGCAGCCCCAATTGGGGCCCGAACACTGAAGCTTTCTTT. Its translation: CASSPNWGPNTEAFF.